Following are 20 T cell receptor beta chains from one sample sequenced in a study of molecular identifiers for immune sequencing clone quantification. Via MiXCR, TCRdb re-called the PCR reads, giving one row per CDR3 protein. The top ten clones hold about 0.9% of a sample with about 640,000 distinct CDR3 sequences, less than 20% of them seen once. The sequencing sample was made of naive CD8+ T cells from blood, with Jurkat cell RNA spiked in. The subset is: FACS-sorted CD8+CD4-CCR7+CD45RA+ naive T cells. These receptors were collected from a human donor in good health. Some libraries in this study had Jurkat cell RNA spiked in.

This clonotype was seen ten or more times. V usage is TRBV6-2 or TRBV6-3 and J usage is TRBJ2-7; 8 bases are a match to TRBD1. V lost 2 bases and J lost 3; bases outside the gene matches: 6. Germline V gives CDR1 MNHEY, CDR2 SVGEGT. The CDR3 is 15 residues long. The CDR3 DNA sequence: TGTGCCAGCAGTTACCTTACAGGGGGTGTCTACGAGCAGTACTTC. It yields the protein CASSYLTGGVYEQYF.

Many counts were recorded for this clonotype. This sequence joins TRBV25-1 and TRBJ2-5; TRBD2 aligns across 9 bases. The CDR3 runs 14 residues. J gave up 4 bases and V 9 bases, and 9 bases lay outside the gene matches. Germline CDR1 MGHDK, CDR2 SYGVNS. The CDR3 DNA is TGTGCCAGTTCATCCTCAGCGGGAGGAGAGACCCAGTACTTC. Its protein is CASSSSAGGETQYF.

This sequence joins TRBV5-6 and TRBJ1-4; 8 bases line up with TRBD1. Germline-derived CDR1 and CDR2 are SGHDT and YYEEEE. The CDR3 spans 15 residues. V shed 5 bases and J 6 bases; nucleotides not matched to a gene: 9. The CDR3 is CASRSRTGRDEKLFF. The CDR3 nucleotides read TGTGCCAGCAGGTCAAGGACAGGGCGAGATGAAAAACTGTTTTTT.

The chain is built from TRBV28 and TRBJ2-1; no firm D call. V was shortened by 4 bases and J by 3 bases, with 13 bases between the two germline ends. The CDR3 sequence is 15 residues long. The germline V gene has CDR1 MDHEN and CDR2 SYDVKM. Here the CDR3 DNA reads TGTGCCAGCAGTTCGACTGCGTTTTTCTACAATGAGCAGTTCTTC. Translation gives CASSSTAFFYNEQFF.

This clonotype was seen ten or more times. The rearrangement uses TRBV6-2 or TRBV6-3 and TRBJ2-7; D remains ambiguous. V was shortened by 4 bases and J by 4 bases, with 11 bases between the two germline ends. The CDR3 spans 13 residues. Per germline, CDR1 MNHEY and CDR2 SVGEGT. The CDR3, as DNA: TGTGCCAGCAGTTGGTTTGCCGGGTACGAGCAGTACTTC. Its protein is CASSWFAGYEQYF.

This clonotype was detected a few times. The V call is TRBV9, the J call TRBJ1-2; 9 nucleotides line up with TRBD1. The CDR3 length is 17 residues. Looked up from germline, CDR1 is SGDLS and CDR2 is YYNGEE. Trimming cost V 0 bases and J 6 bases; bases outside gene matches: 12. The CDR3 sequence: CASSVEGQGPWEDGYTF. The CDR3, as DNA: TGTGCCAGCAGCGTAGAGGGACAGGGTCCCTGGGAGGATGGCTACACCTTC.

At least ten counts were recorded for this clonotype. The chain is built from TRBV12-3 or TRBV12-4 and TRBJ2-6; possibly TRBD1 for D (6 bases). The CDR3 is 18 amino acids. Trimming cost V 4 bases and J 0 bases, with 16 bases left between them. The CDR3 region has the DNA TGTGCCAGCAGTTCATTGGACAGCGATTACTCTGGGGCCAACGTCCTGACTTTC. Translation gives CASSSLDSDYSGANVLTF.

This clonotype was seen repeatedly, ten times or more. This sequence joins TRBV7-8 and TRBJ1-3; D is ambiguous. Germline lookup yields CDR1 SGHVS and CDR2 FQNEAQ. V lost 4 bases to trimming and J lost 4 bases, with 14 bases between them. The CDR3 covers 15 residues. CDR3 protein: CASSSQAATGNTIYF. The CDR3 region has the DNA TGTGCCAGCAGCTCCCAGGCGGCGACGGGAAACACCATATATTTT.

This clonotype was observed a single time. This clone may be a read error of a much larger clone one base away. This sequence joins TRBV6-5 and TRBJ2-1; D gene ambiguous. V was shortened by 6 bases and J by 9 bases, with 18 bases between the two germline ends. This CDR3 is 14 amino acids long. CDR1 is MNHEY and CDR2 is SVGAGI in the germline V gene. The CDR3 is CASSDRPWLGEQFF. CDR3 nucleotide sequence: TGTGCCAGCAGCGACCGCCCATGGTTGGGTGAGCAGTTCTTC.

This clonotype appeared many times. J is TRBJ2-7 and V is TRBV20-1, with 9 nucleotides matching TRBD2. Germline lookup yields CDR1 DFQATT and CDR2 SNEGSKA (reference sequence). Germline trimming cut 7 bases from V and 3 bases from J; bases unmatched to any gene: 10. The CDR3 has 14 residues. The CDR3 protein is CSVRGLARDYEQYF. The CDR3, as DNA: TGCAGTGTCAGAGGACTAGCGCGGGACTACGAGCAGTACTTC.

This clonotype was found many times. The chain uses TRBV12-3 or TRBV12-4 and TRBJ1-2; the D is unclear. The CDR3 sequence is 13 residues long. Between the trimmed V and J ends, which lost 2 bases and 4 bases, there was a span of 8 bases. CDR3 region: CASSLPESYGYTF. As DNA, the CDR3 is TGTGCCAGCAGTTTACCAGAAAGCTATGGCTACACCTTC.

This clonotype was observed a handful of times. The chain is built from TRBV12-2 and TRBJ2-2; the DNA was not compared with TRBD1, the D call given in the table. TRBV12-2 is listed as a pseudogene. CDR3 length: 14 amino acids. CDR3 coding DNA: TGTGCAAGTCCCCTGACAGGGCCGACCGGGGAGCTGTTTTTT. Residues: CASPLTGPTGELFF.

This clonotype was counted at least ten times. The V gene is TRBV30, the J gene TRBJ2-3; TRBD2 is a possible D gene (5 bases). V was trimmed by 5 bases and J by 2 bases, leaving 11 bases between them. CDR1 GTSNPN and CDR2 SVGIG come from the germline V gene (reference sequence). The CDR3 loop spans 13 amino acids. The CDR3 reads CAWHGEFTDTQYF. The DNA for the CDR3 is TGTGCCTGGCACGGGGAGTTCACAGATACGCAGTATTTT.

About this clonotype itself: A much larger clone sits a single nucleotide away, making a read error possible. The V call is TRBV5-1, the J call TRBJ1-5, with D possibly being TRBD1 (5 bases). The CDR3 runs 14 residues. The V gene's germline CDR1 is SGHRS and CDR2 YFSETQ. The DNA for the CDR3 is TGCGCCAGCAGCTTGGGGGAAGGGGAACAGCCCCGGCATTTT. Translated, it gives CASSLGEGEQPRHF.

This clonotype was seen ten or more times. The J gene is TRBJ1-1, the V gene TRBV7-8; maybe TRBD1 (5 bases). CDR3 length: 13 amino acids. V lost 5 bases and J 1 base, leaving 8 bases between the germline ends. Looked up from germline, CDR1 is SGHVS and CDR2 is FQNEAQ. CDR3 DNA sequence: TGTGCCAGCAGCACGGGACCGAACACTGAAGCTTTCTTT. Its translation is CASSTGPNTEAFF.

There are many counts of this clonotype. The rearrangement links TRBV4-1 to TRBJ2-7; D gene ambiguous. V was cut by 0 bases and J by 4 bases, with 7 bases left in between. Germline lookup yields CDR1 MGHRA and CDR2 YSYEKL. This CDR3 region has 13 residues. This CDR3 reads CASSQDPRYEQYF. The CDR3 DNA reads as TGCGCCAGCAGCCAAGATCCCAGATACGAGCAGTACTTC.

The V gene is TRBV12-3 or TRBV12-4, the J gene TRBJ1-4, with D unresolved. V was cut by 2 bases and J by 4 bases, with 11 bases left in between. The CDR3 runs 15 residues. The CDR3 DNA reads TGTGCCAGCAGTTTATCAGAGGAAAGTAATGAAAAACTGTTTTTT. Translating it yields CASSLSEESNEKLFF.

This clonotype was observed a handful of times. The CDR3 bases are TGTGCCAGTAGTAAAGGGCAACATTCACCCCTCCACTTT. This gives the protein CASSKGQHSPLHF. The rearrangement uses TRBV19 and TRBJ1-6, with D hard to call. The V end was cut by 4 bases, the J end by 8 bases, with 9 bases between. Per the germline V gene, CDR1 is LNHDA and CDR2 is SQIVND (reference sequence). CDR3 size: 13 residues. The full variable domain, its missing parts supplied by reference TRBV19 and TRBJ1-6, is DGGITQSPKYLFRKEGQNVTLSCEQNLNHDAMYWYRQDPGQGLRLIYYSQIVNDFQKGDIAEGYSVSREKKESFPLTVTSAQKNPTAFYLCASSKGQHSPLHFGNGTRLTVT.

This clonotype was observed many times. V gene TRBV6-5 combines with J gene TRBJ1-4; possible D gene TRBD1, 5 bases. V dropped 0 bases and J dropped 5 bases, with 7 bases sitting between them. Germline V gene lookup returns CDR1 MNHEY and CDR2 SVGAGI. The CDR3 runs 14 residues. The CDR3 spells CASSYSEGNEKLFF. Here the CDR3 DNA reads TGTGCCAGCAGTTACTCGGAGGGGAATGAAAAACTGTTTTTT.

This clonotype was seen many times. V and J are TRBV9 and TRBJ2-3; D is ambiguous. The germline V gene has CDR1 SGDLS and CDR2 YYNGEE. Trimming cost V 3 bases and J 2 bases, with 10 bases left between them. The CDR3 covers 14 residues. The CDR3 loop is CASSATLFTDTQYF. In DNA, the CDR3 is TGTGCCAGCAGCGCTACACTTTTCACAGATACGCAGTATTTT.